This paragraph reports one T cell receptor (beta chain). No antigen is known for it. Relapse after autologous stem cell transplantation occurred in every patient, and brentuximab vedotin exposure varied. The source of the sample is a study of PD-1 blockade in classical Hodgkin lymphoma. Study findings and constraints: Newly diagnosed and completely responding patients shared comparable baseline diversity. Anyone who began nivolumab under 1 year after ASCT was excluded. Reports described newly diagnosed patients as having lower baseline TCR diversity than healthy donors.

The CDR3 length is 14 residues. V lost 1 base and J lost 5, with 12 bases in between. Germline values: CDR1 MGHRA, CDR2 YSYEKL. TCRdb keeps only in-frame clones here, not all; method: immunoSEQ multiplex PCR. The data show almost 100,000 clones, with just under 95% seen just once and less than 3.5% held by the top ten. The material was peripheral blood mononuclear cells (PBMCs), obtained at baseline. V is TRBV4-1 and J is TRBJ2-7, with D perhaps matching TRBD2 (5 bases). This TCR came from a human donor with classical Hodgkin lymphoma. The CDR3 here is CASSQVGLADEQYF. CDR3 nucleotides: TGCGCCAGCAGCCAAGTTGGGCTAGCAGACGAGCAGTACTTC.